This entry concerns a single T cell receptor beta chain. The antigen this receptor binds is unknown. Base qualities are missing; no much larger clone stands one base away. The method behind the library was 5' RACE. Sequencing was performed on an Illumina HiSeq 2000. A universal primer binding site was added through template switching, and the final cDNA carried a unique molecular identifier so that TCR cDNA molecules could be counted accurately. Specific primers in the conserved constant-segment region were used to synthesize first-strand cDNA for the TCR alpha and beta chains. To control for contamination, every cDNA library was double barcoded, receiving both a SMART-Mk sample barcode and Illumina barcodes. TruSeq adapter sequences and Illumina sample barcodes were added in two successive PCR steps. Sequencing of the TCR alpha and beta cDNA libraries was done on the Illumina HiSeq platform using custom primers. The source study handled its data this way. MiGEC processed the raw reads to extract unique molecular identifiers, while MiXCR was used to determine the CDR3 positions. Recombination models were inferred per individual with the repgenHMM and IGoR tools using an EM algorithm. The tcR package in R was used for shared clonotype analysis, with sharing normalized by the product of cloneset sizes. Out-of-frame nonproductive sequences were analyzed to study raw recombination free of thymic and clonal selection effects. Using fastp at Q25 and MiXCR, TCRdb reprocessed the public reads and kept productive beta chains. CDR3 protein duplicates are merged, each entry listing the most common genes and DNA. The V and J calls, along with clone size, are taken from TCRdb and not from the paper's own processing. The sample table shows approximately 230,000 distinct CDR3 sequences, and roughly an eighth are seen once. The biggest ten clones account for under 9.5% of the sample.

This record belongs to a study of identical twins (TCRdb year 2016). Study-wide context: To test whether fetal clonotypes persist, the study used deep sequencing on TCR alpha and beta repertoires from monozygotic twins, unrelated adults of various ages, and cord blood. To rule out contamination, replicate twin experiments were performed at different times with different library preparation protocols. Findings and caveats that apply to the study as a whole: Compared with coincidental sharing between unrelated individuals, an excess of low generation-probability sequences was observed among out-of-frame TCR alpha sequences shared between twins. Fewer insertions were carried by abundant cord blood beta clonotypes, a similar but weaker trend appeared in young adult naive repertoires, and no such trend appeared in memory repertoires. Excess twin sharing in beta out-of-frame sequences was weaker because fewer shared sequences lowered the signal-to-noise ratio. Because the same donors could not be followed over many years, conclusions were based on cross-sectional statistical analysis. Zero-insertion analyses could be partly confounded by invariant T cells such as MAIT and iNKT, although diverse VJ usage argued against such confounding for most clonotypes. Out-of-frame TCR alpha sharing in monozygotic twins was systematically underestimated by recombination models, whereas sharing between unrelated individuals was in agreement with the recombination models.

Every donor in the study was a healthy Caucasian. Miltenyi CD45RO+ enrichment and human naive T-cell isolation kits were used to isolate memory (CD45RO+) and naive T cells from PBMC. The junction carries 16 bases between V and J, which are trimmed by 3 bases and 3 bases respectively. Taken from the germline V gene, the CDR1 and CDR2 loops are SGHDT and YYEEEE. Reading from cysteine to phenylalanine, the CDR3 counts 15 amino acids. Just the 45-base CDR3 DNA is kept, in frame starting at base 1. The rearrangement combines TRBV5-6 with TRBJ2-7, and possibly TRBD2, on 6 matching bases. Input material: memory (CD45RO+) T cells sorted from blood. The cell subset or site label, read with the paper, signifies: CD45RO+ enriched T cells. The clonotype was recovered from a woman younger than 30 in good health. The nucleotide sequence reads as follows: TGTGCCAGCAGCTACCGGGACTCTTTCCTCTACGAGCAGTACTTC. It is translated as CASSYRDSFLYEQYF.